Listed below are T cell receptor beta chains from one sample, sequenced in a study of blood T cell repertoires in COVID-19. Clones were read by immunoSEQ multiplex PCR, and TCRdb kept only the in-frame ones, dropping some. Of almost 90,000 clones listed, about 90% are singletons. Sequencing used peripheral blood. These receptors all stem from a man between 18 and 35 years old with COVID-19, enrolled during active disease. Both conserved end residues are trimmed from each CDR3. A D gene is named only where the DNA matches it firmly.

d_gene	len	v_gene	j_gene	CDR3aa
-	12	TRBV6-5	TRBJ1-2	ASSYAQGGSGYT
-	15	TRBV12-2	TRBJ1-5	ASRLMFGGWSNQPQH
TRBD1	11	TRBV28	TRBJ2-5	ATEGQVLETQY
TRBD1	12	TRBV5-4	TRBJ2-5	ASSRDSPRETQY
-	14	TRBV5-1	TRBJ2-6	ASRWSPSSGANVLT
-	11	TRBV2	TRBJ2-5	ASSPDQGETQY
-	13	TRBV7-8	TRBJ2-2	ASSLARVNTGELF
-	11	TRBV5-6	TRBJ2-7	ASSLGSSYEQY
-	10	TRBV30	TRBJ2-2	AWSEEHGELF
TRBD1	11	TRBV6-5	TRBJ1-2	ASSWDRDYGYT
-	11	TRBV5-1	TRBJ1-1	ASSATGRTEAF
-	11	TRBV19	TRBJ1-5	ASSIGGDQPQH
TRBD1	12	TRBV27	TRBJ1-1	ASSLGTGGTEAF
TRBD1	12	TRBV24-1	TRBJ2-3	ATRDRASTDTQY
-	11	TRBV6-2/TRBV6-3	TRBJ1-5	ASSTYSNQPQH
-	9	TRBV2	TRBJ2-5	ACRSGETQY
-	12	TRBV29-1	TRBJ2-1	SVEGPGDSGEQF
TRBD2	14	TRBV28	TRBJ2-7	ASSQTYGTSRYEQY
-	9	TRBV10-3	TRBJ2-2	AIGPGEELF
TRBD2	13	TRBV11-3	TRBJ2-1	ASSPSGRSYNEQF
-	15	TRBV3-1/TRBV3-2	TRBJ1-3	ASSLGGELSSGNTIY
TRBD2	14	TRBV24-1	TRBJ2-5	ATSDPLAGGGETQY
-	13	TRBV2	TRBJ1-3	AGAKGGGSGNTIY
TRBD2	12	TRBV7-2	TRBJ2-1	ASSFGGSYNEQF
-	14	TRBV5-5	TRBJ2-3	ASSLDSHLSTDTQY
-	11	TRBV10-3	TRBJ2-5	AISDVGAETQY
TRBD1	12	TRBV27	TRBJ1-2	ASSPRTGPYGYT
-	12	TRBV28	TRBJ1-2	ASSNPGGRYGYT
TRBD1	9	TRBV6-5	TRBJ1-1	ASSRDSEAF
TRBD2	13	TRBV6-5	TRBJ2-5	ASSGGLAHQETQY
-	13	TRBV2	TRBJ1-3	ASSEEALDGNTIY
TRBD1	14	TRBV4-3	TRBJ2-1	ASSEVNRGADNEQF
-	14	TRBV5-1	TRBJ2-2	ASSLAGRTNTGELF
-	14	TRBV29-1	TRBJ2-5	SVDGLEASGWETQY
-	9	TRBV6-5	TRBJ2-5	ASSQQETQY
TRBD1	12	TRBV29-1	TRBJ1-2	SVARTGPDNGYT
-	14	TRBV27	TRBJ1-4	ASSLYRGRDNEKLF
TRBD1	13	TRBV6-5	TRBJ1-5	ASTVGQGLRQPQH
-	13	TRBV9	TRBJ1-1	ASSVGGGANTEAF
TRBD1	11	TRBV7-3	TRBJ2-7	ASSLDRGDEQY
-	11	TRBV4-3	TRBJ2-2	ASSQVLTGELF
TRBD1	14	TRBV5-1	TRBJ2-7	ASSFRGQVSGYEQY
-	11	TRBV18	TRBJ2-5	ASSSEGGETQY
TRBD1	12	TRBV11-2	TRBJ1-1	ASTYRGWGTEAF
TRBD1	11	TRBV14	TRBJ2-1	ASSRTGVGEQF
-	14	TRBV5-4	TRBJ2-4	ASSLSAGLAKNIQY
TRBD1	9	TRBV27	TRBJ1-1	ASTGDREAF
-	11	TRBV6-2/TRBV6-3	TRBJ1-5	ASSYSRSKPQH
-	12	TRBV29-1	TRBJ1-3	SVERGTSGNTIY
-	10	TRBV6-5	TRBJ1-1	ASSYAGTEAF